Detailed here is one T cell receptor (beta chain). The sample originates from a study of technical replicates of blood from a handful of donors. Clones were read by immunoSEQ multiplex PCR, and TCRdb kept only the in-frame ones, dropping some. The sample shows 10,000 to 15,000 clones, 75% to 85% of them seen only once. This CDR3 spans 14 amino acids. V shed 4 bases, J shed 2 bases, and the junction held 3 bases outside the gene matches. CDR1 and CDR2 from the germline V gene are SGHRS and YFSETQ. V is TRBV5-1 and J is TRBJ1-3, with TRBD1 identical over 7 bases. The sequence derives from a human donor in good health. The sequenced sample was PBMCs. CDR3 region: CASSPGTAGNTIYF. In DNA form, the CDR3 reads TGCGCCAGCAGCCCCGGGACAGCTGGAAACACCATATATTTT.